This T cell receptor beta chain was sequenced in a study of T cell repertoires in cytomegalovirus infection. Overall study: Public TCR beta signatures indicated both CMV infection and matching HLA type.

Study observations and caveats: Dominant in the ex vivo response were TCR beta clonotypes restricted by HLA-C and specific for CMV.

MiXCR was run by TCRdb on the reads, yielding one entry per CDR3 protein. The sample contains around 78,000 distinct CDR3 sequences, 24% of which appear only once. This clonotype was seen ten or more times. Its specificity is not known. The sequence was obtained from a human donor in good health (CMV status not recorded). Some clones in this sample may be carry-over from other donors' samples. This sample comprised CD8+ T cells from cultured PBMCs, obtained from culture after CMV antigen stimulation.

The CDR3 here is CASSQEGESSYNEQFF. In DNA form, the CDR3 reads TGCGCCAGCAGCCAAGAGGGGGAAAGCTCCTACAATGAGCAGTTCTTC. The chain recombines TRBV4-1 with TRBJ2-1; the D call may be TRBD1 or TRBD2 (5 bases each). CDR1 MGHRA and CDR2 YSYEKL come from the germline V gene. This CDR3 contains 16 residues. Trimming pared 0 bases from V and 0 bases from J, leaving 9 bases between.